These T cell receptor beta chains were read from a single sample in a study of cytomegalovirus exposure and HLA in healthy donors. The method was immunoSEQ multiplex PCR; TCRdb's version includes in-frame clones alone and lacks a portion of them. The sample data list about 110,000 clones. Sample: PBMCs. The source is a man aged 45-65 years in good health and CMV-seronegative. CDR3s include the opening cysteine and the closing phenylalanine or tryptophan. D genes are given only for firm matches.

d_call j_call v_call cdr3_aa cdr3_nt
TRBD1 TRBJ1-2 TRBV14 CASSQGTGRDYGYTF TGTGCCAGCAGCCAAGGGACAGGGCGGGATTATGGCTACACCTTC
. TRBJ2-3 TRBV2 CASSDRGNADTQYF TGTGCCAGCAGTGACAGGGGTAATGCAGATACGCAGTATTTT
. TRBJ1-1 TRBV18 CASSPDSLNTEAFF TGTGCCAGCTCACCGGACAGTTTGAACACTGAAGCTTTCTTT
. TRBJ2-3 TRBV18 CASSPGLQRRTDTQYF TGTGCCAGCTCACCCGGACTCCAAAGGCGCACAGATACGCAGTATTTT
TRBD1 TRBJ1-2 TRBV6-5 CASSPGGEDYGYTF TGTGCCAGCAGTCCAGGGGGCGAGGACTATGGCTACACCTTC
. TRBJ1-2 TRBV7-9 CASSLLNGYTF TGTGCCAGCAGCTTACTTAATGGCTACACCTTC
. TRBJ1-5 TRBV2 CASSEETDSNQPQHF TGTGCCAGCAGTGAAGAAACAGATAGCAATCAGCCCCAGCATTTT
. TRBJ2-5 TRBV5-4 CASWVGSDPRETQYF TGTGCCAGCTGGGTCGGGTCAGACCCCCGAGAGACCCAGTACTTC
. TRBJ1-1 TRBV2 CASSLKHTEAFF TGTGCCAGCAGCCTAAAACACACTGAAGCTTTCTTT
TRBD2 TRBJ2-2 TRBV7-2 CASSSGANTGELFF TGTGCCAGCAGTAGCGGGGCAAACACCGGGGAGCTGTTTTTT
TRBD2 TRBJ2-2 TRBV19 CASSHPERGLAGAANTGELFF TGTGCCAGTAGTCACCCCGAACGGGGACTAGCGGGAGCGGCGAACACCGGGGAGCTGTTTTTT
. TRBJ1-2 TRBV6-1 CASTGGIYGYTF TGTGCCAGCACCGGGGGTATCTATGGCTACACCTTC
TRBD2 TRBJ2-1 TRBV10-3 CAISVAGGGYNEQFF TGTGCCATCAGTGTAGCGGGGGGTGGCTACAATGAGCAGTTCTTC
. TRBJ1-2 TRBV18 CASSPGGLAYGYTF TGTGCCAGCTCACCCGGGGGGCTCGCGTATGGCTACACCTTC
. TRBJ2-1 TRBV6-5 CASSYFQGKYNEQFF TGTGCCAGCAGTTATTTTCAGGGTAAATACAATGAGCAGTTCTTC
TRBD1 TRBJ1-1 TRBV6-6 CAIFGQGVKNTEAFF TGTGCCATCTTTGGACAGGGGGTAAAGAACACTGAAGCTTTCTTT
. TRBJ1-1 TRBV4-3 CASSPRADTEAFF TGCGCCAGCAGCCCCAGGGCTGACACTGAAGCTTTCTTT
. TRBJ1-5 TRBV19 CASSGGGGRNQPQHF TGTGCCAGTAGCGGTGGGGGGGGAAGAAATCAGCCCCAGCATTTT
TRBD1 TRBJ2-7 TRBV27 CASSRDRGVYEQYF TGTGCCAGCAGCCGGGACAGAGGGGTTTACGAGCAGTACTTC
. TRBJ2-1 TRBV5-1 CASSLLRPDNEQFF TGCGCCAGCAGCTTGCTCAGGCCCGACAATGAGCAGTTCTTC
. TRBJ1-3 TRBV4-3 CASSQIRDTGNTIYF TGCGCCAGCAGCCAAATCAGGGATACTGGAAACACCATATATTTT
TRBD2 TRBJ2-6 TRBV13 CAAGDPDGSGANVLTF TGTGCCGCGGGGGATCCAGACGGGTCTGGGGCCAACGTCCTGACTTTC
. TRBJ1-2 TRBV5-6 CASSLEGGKGYTF TGTGCCAGCAGCCTGGAAGGAGGGAAGGGCTACACCTTC
TRBD2 TRBJ2-3 TRBV7-2 CASSPTSGTDTQYF TGTGCCAGCAGCCCGACTAGCGGCACAGATACGCAGTATTTT
TRBD1 TRBJ1-4 TRBV29-1 CSVGTGGPATNEKLFF TGCAGCGTCGGGACAGGGGGACCTGCAACTAATGAAAAACTGTTTTTT
. TRBJ2-5 TRBV7-9 CASSRAGLEWETQYF TGTGCCAGCAGCCGCGCGGGCCTTGAGTGGGAGACCCAGTACTTC
. TRBJ1-2 TRBV7-9 CASSEKPQGHGYTF TGTGCCAGCAGCGAAAAGCCCCAGGGCCATGGCTACACCTTC
. TRBJ2-2 TRBV5-1 CASSLAPGKVTGELFF TGCGCCAGCAGCTTGGCCCCAGGGAAAGTAACCGGGGAGCTGTTTTTT
. TRBJ1-4 TRBV25-1 CASSERGEGEKLFF TGTGCCAGCAGTGAACGCGGGGAGGGTGAAAAACTGTTTTTT
. TRBJ2-4 TRBV19 CASSPRTRKNIQYF TGTGCCAGTAGTCCCAGGACACGCAAAAACATTCAGTACTTC
TRBD2 TRBJ2-1 TRBV19 CASSMAGDREQFF TGTGCCAGTAGTATGGCGGGAGACCGTGAGCAGTTCTTC
TRBD2 TRBJ2-1 TRBV9 CASSVELAGRSSYNEQFF TGTGCCAGCAGCGTAGAACTAGCGGGGCGAAGCTCCTACAATGAGCAGTTCTTC
TRBD1 TRBJ2-3 TRBV2 CASGVRGLTDTQYF TGTGCCAGCGGCGTCAGGGGGCTGACAGATACGCAGTATTTT
TRBD1 TRBJ2-2 TRBV7-2 CASSVQGTTNTGELFF TGTGCCAGCAGCGTACAGGGGACAACGAACACCGGGGAGCTGTTTTTT
TRBD1 TRBJ1-1 TRBV29-1 CSVGVGTGAGTEAFF TGCAGCGTTGGGGTGGGGACAGGGGCAGGTACTGAAGCTTTCTTT
. TRBJ1-5 TRBV7-8 CASSHGQGQDQHF TGTGCCAGCAGCCATGGGCAGGGTCAAGACCAGCATTTT
TRBD1 TRBJ1-2 TRBV19 CASSRGVTGVTYGYTF TGTGCCAGTAGCCGGGGGGTGACAGGGGTTACATATGGCTACACCTTC
. TRBJ2-7 TRBV5-4 CASSLGTPATVEQYF TGTGCCAGCAGCTTGGGGACTCCGGCTACCGTGGAGCAGTACTTC
. TRBJ1-2 TRBV7-2 CASSLIRGDFNYGYTF TGTGCCAGCAGCCTCATTCGCGGGGATTTTAACTATGGCTACACCTTC
. TRBJ2-5 TRBV4-1 CASSLVTAQETQYF TGCGCCAGCAGCCTCGTGACAGCCCAAGAGACCCAGTACTTC
. TRBJ2-1 TRBV7-3 CASSPLGGLPYNEQFF TGTGCCAGCAGCCCGCTAGGAGGACTACCCTACAATGAGCAGTTCTTC
TRBD2 TRBJ2-7 TRBV18 CASSPPGLAGFSYEQYF TGTGCCAGCTCACCACCAGGACTAGCGGGATTTTCCTACGAGCAGTACTTC
. TRBJ1-2 TRBV19 CASSGGANGYTF TGTGCCAGTAGTGGGGGGGCCAATGGCTACACCTTC
TRBD1 TRBJ2-1 TRBV10-3 CAISADRDSYNEQFF TGTGCCATCAGTGCGGACAGGGATTCCTACAATGAGCAGTTCTTC
TRBD1 TRBJ2-3 TRBV25-1 CASSTLGTGEADTQYF TGTGCCAGCAGTACCCTCGGGACAGGGGAAGCAGATACGCAGTATTTT